What follows are 23 T cell receptor beta chains derived from one specimen sequenced in a study of regulatory T cells in long-lasting Graves disease (dated by TCRdb to the early 2020s). The sample's time point label is to be understood as: persistent/refractory GD, antithyroid drugs over 5 years with positive TRAb. For both TCR sequencing and RNA sequencing, RNA was extracted from PBMCs in TRIzol. The method was multiplex PCR. Sequencing used an Illumina HiSeq 4000. To build TCR beta libraries, CDR3 regions were amplified by Arm-PCR using iRepertoire HTBI primers. TCRdb trimmed public reads at Q25 via fastp, called clones via MiXCR and kept in-frame beta chains. Rows are combined by CDR3 protein, so each entry shows the most common genes and DNA. The table for this sample lists about 470,000 distinct CDR3 sequences; more than 20% of them were counted only once. The top ten constitute 6.5% to 8% of the sample.

Specimen: peripheral blood mononuclear cells (PBMCs), collected when the disease was refractory, from a patient treated with antithyroid drugs. These receptors originate from a female donor with Graves disease.

Many counts were recorded for this clonotype. The rearrangement links TRBV7-3 to TRBJ2-5; 13 nucleotides agree with TRBD2. Germline V CDR1 and CDR2: SGHTA, FQGTGA. The ends lost 0 bases at V and 4 bases at J; junction bases unmatched: 2. CDR3 length: 16 residues. This CDR3 is CASSLTTSGRGETQYF. The CDR3 nucleotides are TGTGCCAGCAGCTTAACAACTAGCGGGAGGGGAGAGACCCAGTACTTC.

This clonotype has ten or more counts. The chain couples TRBV6-1 to TRBJ1-1; D possibly corresponds to TRBD1 (5 bases). With 7 bases removed from V and 0 bases from J, the gap between germline ends came to 18 bases. The CDR3 has 16 residues. The germline gives CDR1 MNHNS, CDR2 SASEGT. CDR3 DNA sequence: TGTGCCAGCATCGATGGTGGGGCATCGGTGAACACTGAAGCTTTCTTT. Residues: CASIDGGASVNTEAFF.

The chain uses TRBV2 and TRBJ2-2; 11 bases line up with TRBD2. The CDR3 contains 17 residues. Germline V lookup: CDR1 SNHLY, CDR2 FYNNEI. J was trimmed by 6 bases and V by 2 bases; bases with no gene match: 8. The CDR3 DNA reads as TGTGCCAGCAGTGAACAGATAGCGGGAGGGCCAGCCGGGGAGCTGTTTTTT. The encoded protein is CASSEQIAGGPAGELFF.

There are many counts of this clonotype. V and J are TRBV15 and TRBJ2-7; TRBD2 matches 9 bases. Germline lookup yields CDR1 LNHNV and CDR2 YYDKDF (reference sequence). The CDR3 consists of 13 residues. V trimming: 2 bases; J trimming: 4 bases; junction bases outside the gene matches: 0. CDR3: CATSRLAGYEQYF. The CDR3 nucleotides read TGTGCCACCAGCAGACTAGCGGGATACGAGCAGTACTTC.

There are a few counts of this clonotype. The CDR3 does not close with the conserved phenylalanine or tryptophan, likely indicating a read error. CDR3 DNA sequence: TGCAGCGCTAACCAGGGGGCAGAGCAGTACTCC. Amino acid sequence: CSANQGAEQYS. This chain connects TRBV29-1 to TRBJ2-7; 8 nucleotides align to TRBD1. This CDR3 region has 11 residues. The junction had 6 bases not matched to a gene; V was cut back by 7 bases and J by 7 bases. Germline V gene sequence: CDR1 SQVTM, CDR2 ANQGSEA.

The chain carries TRBV5-1 and TRBJ1-2; weak D call: TRBD1 (5 bases). The CDR3 length is 15 residues. V shed 4 bases and J shed 3 bases, with 16 bases lying between them. Germline V lookup: CDR1 SGHRS, CDR2 YFSETQ. The CDR3 DNA reads TGCGCCAGCAGCCCTCAGGGTTATTCGGACTATGGCTACACCTTC. Translated, it gives CASSPQGYSDYGYTF.

This clonotype was counted ten times or more. The chain uses TRBV27 and TRBJ1-1, with D possibly being TRBD1 (5 bases). Germline V CDR1 and CDR2: MNHEY, SMNVEV (reference sequence). This CDR3 contains 14 residues. V was pared by 5 bases and J by 4 bases, with 14 bases between. DNA for the CDR3: TGTGCCAGCAGTCAGAGCACAGGATTCACTGAAGCTTTCTTT. Its protein product is CASSQSTGFTEAFF.

This clonotype was counted a few times. This chain joins TRBV10-3 and TRBJ2-7; perhaps D is TRBD1 or TRBD2 (6 bases each). Between the trimmed V and J ends, which lost 5 bases and 2 bases, there was a span of 19 bases. This CDR3 contains 16 residues. Germline V gene data show CDR1 as ENHRY and CDR2 as SYGVKD. CDR3 amino acids: CAISPVPAGTTYEQYF. The CDR3 DNA is TGTGCCATCAGTCCGGTTCCGGCGGGGACAACCTACGAGCAGTACTTC.

CDR3 loop: CASSFPAGGRYNEQFF. The CDR3 nucleotides are TGTGCCAGCAGCTTCCCAGCGGGAGGGAGGTACAATGAGCAGTTCTTC. This sequence joins TRBV7-9 and TRBJ2-1, with 10 nucleotides matching TRBD2. The germline V gene has CDR1 SEHNR and CDR2 FQNEAQ (reference sequence). The trim removed 3 bases at V and 4 bases at J, leaving 6 bases unmatched. The CDR3 runs 16 residues.

A word on this clonotype: Being one base from a much bigger clone, this may be a read error. The V gene is TRBV7-2, the J gene TRBJ2-4; either TRBD1 or TRBD2 may fit D (5 bases each). The CDR3 runs 15 residues. In germline, CDR1 is SGHTA, CDR2 FQGNSA. V shed 1 base and J shed 14 bases, with 21 bases lying between them. CDR3 amino acids: CASSLEPGQQETKYF. In DNA form, the CDR3 reads TGTGCCAGCAGCTTAGAGCCGGGGCAGCAAGAGACCAAGTACTTC.

This clonotype turned up a few times. The J gene is TRBJ2-7, the V gene TRBV6-1; either TRBD1 or TRBD2 may supply D (5 bases each). Trimming shortened V by 7 bases and J by 2 bases, and 18 bases separated the two germline ends. From germline, CDR1 is MNHNS and CDR2 SASEGT. The CDR3 extends over 15 amino acids. CDR3 sequence reads: CASTPMGDRTYEQYF. The CDR3 DNA is TGTGCCAGCACTCCCATGGGGGACCGTACCTACGAGCAGTACTTC.

This clonotype was detected many times. The gene calls are TRBV28 and TRBJ1-2; 9 positions match TRBD1. Germline lookup yields CDR1 MDHEN and CDR2 SYDVKM. The V segment lost 4 bases and the J segment 9 bases; nucleotides outside the gene matches: 9. The CDR3 loop spans 14 amino acids. The chain's CDR3 is CASSSAGQGKSYTF. CDR3 nucleotide sequence: TGTGCCAGCAGTTCCGCGGGACAGGGAAAAAGCTACACCTTC.

The V call is TRBV6-1, the J call TRBJ2-7; possible D gene TRBD2, 6 bases. Germline values: CDR1 MNHNS, CDR2 SASEGT. This CDR3 contains 13 residues. The V end lost 5 bases, the J end lost 0 bases, and 8 bases lay between the germline ends. The CDR3 nucleotides are TGTGCCAGCAGTAGGGAGGTCTCCTACGAGCAGTACTTC. Translated, it gives CASSREVSYEQYF.

This clonotype came up a few times. This chain uses TRBV19 with TRBJ1-2; D is perhaps TRBD1 (6 bases). Trimming stripped 6 bases from V and 1 base from J, with 9 bases between. The CDR3 runs to 13 residues. Germline V gene lookup returns CDR1 LNHDA and CDR2 SQIVND (reference sequence). The CDR3 reads CASRGQSNYGYTF. The DNA for the CDR3 is TGTGCCAGTAGGGGACAAAGTAACTATGGCTACACCTTC.

The sample holds a few counts of this clonotype. V is TRBV5-4 and J is TRBJ2-3; maybe TRBD2 (6 bases). The CDR3 loop spans 16 amino acids. V lost 3 bases, J lost 0 bases, and 14 bases lay in between. Germline CDR1 SGHNT, CDR2 YYREEE (reference sequence). The CDR3 bases are TGTGCCAGCAGCTCCCCTAGCGTTTTTAGCACAGATACGCAGTATTTT. Amino acid sequence: CASSSPSVFSTDTQYF.

This clonotype came up many times. CDR3 sequence: CASSSTSRSDRVNTEAFF. CDR3 nucleotides: TGTGCCAGCAGTTCGACTTCCCGGAGCGACAGGGTGAACACTGAAGCTTTCTTT. V is TRBV28 and J is TRBJ1-1; 7 bases align to TRBD1. V gave up 4 bases and J gave up 0 bases; unmatched junction bases: 14. Germline V CDR1 and CDR2: MDHEN, SYDVKM. The CDR3 covers 18 residues.

This clonotype was counted many times. The chain joins TRBV28 to TRBJ2-7; TRBD2 matches at 12 bases. This CDR3 contains 15 residues. Germline assignment: CDR1 MDHEN and CDR2 SYDVKM. CDR3 in amino acids: CALGLAGNRAYEQYF. Written as DNA, the CDR3 is TGTGCTTTGGGACTAGCGGGTAATCGGGCCTACGAGCAGTACTTC.

This clonotype appeared many times. The V call is TRBV3-1, the J call TRBJ2-2, with D perhaps being TRBD1 or TRBD2 (5 bases each). The CDR3 is made up of 16 amino acids. Trimming removed 3 bases from V and 3 bases from J, with 14 bases in between. Germline V gene data show CDR1 as LGHDT and CDR2 as YNNKEL (reference sequence). CDR3 nucleotide sequence: TGTGCCAGCAGCCATGAGGGGTTCGTCGACACCGGGGAGCTGTTTTTT. Amino acids: CASSHEGFVDTGELFF.

The chain is built from TRBV28 and TRBJ1-1, with a tentative D call TRBD1 (6 bases). CDR1 is MDHEN, CDR2 SYDVKM, per germline. The V gene lost 10 bases and the J gene lost 3 bases, with 18 bases spanning the gap. The CDR3 runs 14 residues. The CDR3 nucleotides are TGTGCCACCTGGGGGGGCAGGCAGGACACTGAAGCTTTCTTT. Its translation is CATWGGRQDTEAFF. Full variable domain (outside the CDR3, taken from reference TRBV28 and TRBJ1-1): DVKVTQSSRYLVKRTGEKVFLECVQDMDHENMFWYRQDPGLGLRLIYFSYDVKMKEKGDIPEGYSVSREKKERFSLILESASTNQTSMYLCATWGGRQDTEAFFGQGTRLTVV.

This clonotype was observed at least ten times. The chain is built from TRBV28 and TRBJ1-5; the D is unclear. The CDR3 covers 11 residues. Between the trimmed V and J ends, which lost 6 bases and 5 bases, there was a span of 5 bases. The germline CDR1 and CDR2 sequences are MDHEN and SYDVKM. Here the CDR3 DNA reads TGTGCCAGCAGGTCGGATCAGCCCCAGCATTTT. Amino acid sequence: CASRSDQPQHF.

This clonotype was counted at least ten times. J is TRBJ2-5 and V is TRBV11-1, with D possibly matching TRBD1 (6 bases). Trimming cost V 2 bases and J 3 bases, with 7 bases left between them. Germline V lookup: CDR1 SGHAT, CDR2 FQDESV (reference sequence). CDR3 length: 13 amino acids. CDR3 sequence (DNA): TGTGCCAGCAGCTTATGGACAGAAGAGACCCAGTACTTC. Its translation: CASSLWTEETQYF. The full variable domain, its missing parts supplied by reference TRBV11-1 and TRBJ2-5, is EAEVAQSPRYKITEKSQAVAFWCDPISGHATLYWYRQILGQGPELLVQFQDESVVDDSQLPKDRFSAERLKGVDSTLKIQPAELGDSAMYLCASSLWTEETQYFGPGTRLLVL.

The chain links TRBV11-2 to TRBJ1-1; D not resolved. Germline loops: CDR1 SGHAT, CDR2 FQNNGV. Trimming stripped 3 bases from V and 3 bases from J, with 8 bases between. This CDR3 has 13 residues. CDR3 sequence: CASSFWEDTEAFF. As DNA, the CDR3 is TGTGCCAGCAGCTTCTGGGAGGACACTGAAGCTTTCTTT.

At least ten counts were recorded for this clonotype. The J gene is TRBJ2-7, the V gene TRBV28; D is possibly TRBD2 (5 bases). Trimming left V 3 bases short and J 0 bases short, with 9 bases between. CDR1 is MDHEN and CDR2 is SYDVKM in the germline V gene. CDR3 length: 14 amino acids. As DNA, the CDR3 is TGTGCCAGCAGTTTGGGAGTACCCTCCTACGAGCAGTACTTC. This encodes CASSLGVPSYEQYF.